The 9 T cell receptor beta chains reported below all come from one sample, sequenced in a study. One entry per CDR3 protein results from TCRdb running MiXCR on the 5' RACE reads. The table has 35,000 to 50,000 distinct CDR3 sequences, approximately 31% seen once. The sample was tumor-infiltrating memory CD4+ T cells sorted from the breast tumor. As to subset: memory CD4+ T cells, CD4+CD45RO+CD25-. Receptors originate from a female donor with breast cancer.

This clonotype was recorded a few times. CDR3: CASRQGAGKDGYTF. The CDR3 nucleotides are TGTGCCAGCAGACAAGGCGCAGGGAAGGATGGCTACACCTTC. This rearrangement joins TRBV7-9 to TRBJ1-2, with D perhaps TRBD1 (5 bases). Germline V CDR1 and CDR2: SEHNR, FQNEAQ (reference sequence). This CDR3 comprises 14 residues. The V end lost 6 bases, the J end lost 6 bases, and 17 bases lay between the germline ends. Based on the CDR3 plus reference TRBV7-9 and TRBJ1-2, the full variable domain is DTGVSQNPRHKITKRGQNVTFRCDPISEHNRLYWYRQTLGQGPEFLTYFQNEAQLEKSRLLSDRFSAERPKGSFSTLEIQRTEQGDSAMYLCASRQGAGKDGYTFGSGTRLTVV.

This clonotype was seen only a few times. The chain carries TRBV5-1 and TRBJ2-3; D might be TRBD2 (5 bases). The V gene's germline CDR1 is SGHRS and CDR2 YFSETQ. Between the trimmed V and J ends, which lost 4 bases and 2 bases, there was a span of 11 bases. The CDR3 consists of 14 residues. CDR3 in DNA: TGCGCCAGCAGCACGAGCGGAATCACAGATACGCAGTATTTT. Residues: CASSTSGITDTQYF.

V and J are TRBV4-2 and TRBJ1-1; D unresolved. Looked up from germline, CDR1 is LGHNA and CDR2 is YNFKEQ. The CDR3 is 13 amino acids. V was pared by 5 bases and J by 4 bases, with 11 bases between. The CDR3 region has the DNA TGTGCCAGCAGCTTGACACGGGCCACTGAAGCTTTCTTT. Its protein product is CASSLTRATEAFF.

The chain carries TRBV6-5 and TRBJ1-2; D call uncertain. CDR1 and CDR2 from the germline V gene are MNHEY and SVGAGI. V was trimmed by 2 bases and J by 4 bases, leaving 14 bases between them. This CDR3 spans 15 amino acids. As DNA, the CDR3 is TGTGCCAGCAGTTACGGACCGATAGCATTCTATGGCTACACCTTC. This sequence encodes CASSYGPIAFYGYTF.

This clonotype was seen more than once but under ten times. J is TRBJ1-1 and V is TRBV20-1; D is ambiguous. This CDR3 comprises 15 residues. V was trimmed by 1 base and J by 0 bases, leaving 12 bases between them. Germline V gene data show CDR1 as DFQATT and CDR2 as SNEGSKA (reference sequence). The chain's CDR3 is CSARGRRNMNTEAFF. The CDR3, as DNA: TGCAGTGCTAGAGGGAGGAGGAACATGAACACTGAAGCTTTCTTT.

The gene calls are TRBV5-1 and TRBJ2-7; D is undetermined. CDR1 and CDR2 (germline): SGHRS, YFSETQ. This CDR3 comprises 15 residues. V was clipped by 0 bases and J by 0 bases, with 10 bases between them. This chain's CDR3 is CASSLGGGFSYEQYF. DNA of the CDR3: TGCGCCAGCAGCTTGGGTGGCGGATTCTCCTACGAGCAGTACTTC.

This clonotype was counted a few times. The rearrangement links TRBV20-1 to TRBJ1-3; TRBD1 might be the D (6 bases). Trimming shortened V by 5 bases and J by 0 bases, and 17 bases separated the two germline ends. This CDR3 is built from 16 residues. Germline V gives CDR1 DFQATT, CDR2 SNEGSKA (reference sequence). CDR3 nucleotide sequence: TGCAGTGCTCGTGGGGCAGGGGATCTCTCTGGAAACACCATATATTTT. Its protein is CSARGAGDLSGNTIYF.

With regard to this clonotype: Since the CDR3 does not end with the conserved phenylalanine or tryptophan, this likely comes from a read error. CDR3 DNA: TGTGCCACCAGTGAAAAGGGGACAGGGGGTGACAATGAGCAGTTCCTC. This sequence encodes CATSEKGTGGDNEQFL. The V gene is TRBV24-1, the J gene TRBJ2-1; 11 bases map to TRBD1. CDR3 length: 16 amino acids. The germline CDR1 and CDR2 sequences are KGHDR and SFDVKD. J gave up 5 bases and V 4 bases, and 6 bases lay outside the gene matches.

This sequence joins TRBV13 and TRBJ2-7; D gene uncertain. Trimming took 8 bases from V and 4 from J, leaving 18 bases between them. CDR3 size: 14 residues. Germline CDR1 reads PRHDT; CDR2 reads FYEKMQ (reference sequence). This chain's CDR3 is CASGHPLEKYEQYF. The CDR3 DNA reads TGTGCCAGCGGCCACCCCCTAGAAAAGTACGAGCAGTACTTC.